This T cell receptor beta chain was recorded in a study of molecular identifiers for immune sequencing clone quantification. A note on this clonotype: Its antigen remains unknown.

Previously described methods with listed TCR primers produced the bulk TCR libraries. TCRdb re-derived calls from the PCR reads in MiXCR, one entry per CDR3 protein. The sample contains 400,000 to 600,000 distinct CDR3 sequences, about 25% of which appear only once. Germline V CDR1 and CDR2: WNHNN, SYGVQD (reference sequence). The CDR3 sequence is 14 residues long. Trimming removed 2 bases at V and 3 bases at J, with 9 bases between. Study conclusions and caveats: Underestimation of highly expanded clone sizes could arise where identical TCR molecules share a barcode.

This clonotype originated in a human donor in good health. Some libraries in this study had Jurkat cell RNA spiked in. The sample taken for sequencing was naive CD8+ T cells from blood, with Jurkat cell RNA spiked in. Subset defined: FACS-sorted CD8+CD4-CCR7+CD45RA+ naive T cells. The J gene is TRBJ2-3, the V gene TRBV10-1; D unresolved. The CDR3 region is CASSEAVSTDTQYF. As DNA, the CDR3 is TGCGCCAGCAGTGAGGCAGTCTCGACAGATACGCAGTATTTT.